The 2 T cell receptor beta chains below come from one sample, sequenced in a study of blood T cells in healthy people across ages. A second PCR of 7 to 11 cycles used a sample-barcoded 5' primer and a J-beta primer mix. From the 5' RACE reads, TCRdb called clonotypes with MiXCR, one entry per CDR3 protein. The sample lists more than 800,000 distinct CDR3 sequences; around 26% were seen once. Input material: blood. Receptor source: an elderly woman in good health.

The chain has TRBV24-1 and TRBJ2-3; 10 nucleotides align to TRBD1. Germline V gives CDR1 KGHDR, CDR2 SFDVKD. J lost 6 bases, V lost 3 bases, and 5 bases had no gene match. The CDR3 contains 15 residues. CDR3 sequence reads: CATSDETGGKDTQYF. The CDR3 DNA reads as TGTGCCACCAGTGATGAGACAGGGGGCAAGGATACGCAGTATTTT.

V gene TRBV6-2 or TRBV6-3 combines with J gene TRBJ2-5; 10 bases are shared with TRBD2. The germline gives CDR1 MNHEY, CDR2 SVGEGT. CDR3 length: 15 amino acids. Germline trimming cut 5 bases from V and 5 bases from J; bases unmatched to any gene: 8. The chain's CDR3 is CASSELAGASETQYF. The CDR3 DNA is TGTGCCAGCAGTGAGCTAGCGGGGGCTAGTGAGACCCAGTACTTC.